This T cell receptor (beta chain) was identified in a study of beta chain features in type 1 diabetes (dated by TCRdb to between 2018 and 2020). Regarding the research as a whole: Mean age, gender distribution, total cell number and subset yield were not different between patients and healthy donors. A total of over 95,000,000 sorted cells were examined across all samples, and RNA yield correlated strongly with the number of cells per subset. In the study, recently diagnosed type 1 diabetes patients and matched healthy donors were compared on the TCRB repertoires of their sorted circulating CD4+ T cell subsets. Whereas all 30 or so donors provided naive and central memory subsets, regulatory and stem cell-like memory subsets were isolated from just 8 patients and roughly 8 healthy donors.

From the cysteine through the phenylalanine, the CDR3 covers 15 amino acids. The only DNA kept is the CDR3, 45 bases in frame from the first base. Based on the germline V gene, the CDR1 and CDR2 sequences are MNHEY and SVGAGI. V is pared back by 0 bases and J by 0 bases, with 9 bases lying between the germline termini. Of note for this clone: Its antigen is still unknown. Per-nucleotide qualities are absent, and no much larger clonotype sits a single base away.

The High Capacity cDNA Reverse Transcription Kit was used to reverse transcribe all of the isolated RNA, meaning that expressed TCRB transcripts were what got sequenced. Deep immunoSEQ sequencing was performed on naive, central memory and regulatory T cell samples, with an average of around 3.4 million total reads per sample. Sorted cells were lysed in RLT buffer and RNA was extracted with DNase-treated RNeasy Micro or Mini kits, depending on cell number. Each cell subset was processed separately to prevent cross-contamination, with patient and healthy donor samples processed together. TCRB sequences were amplified from cDNA with the immunoSEQ multiplex PCR, producing 87-bp fragments spanning the CDR3 region. The amplicons were sequenced using the Illumina HiSeq platform. Per the authors' processing: Synthetic template baselines were used to correct PCR bias computationally, reads within Hamming distance 2 were collapsed together, and singletons that could not be merged were discarded. By aligning reads against IMGT, V, D and J genes, CDR3 length, and insertions or deletions at six rearrangement sites were assigned. Clonotype counts were normalized to sorted cell number within each subset before computing true diversity and Gini coefficients with the tcR R package. The overlap coefficient, calculated on TCRB nucleotide sequences, was used to measure repertoire sharing. Out-of-frame TCRB sequences from naive cells were analyzed as a proxy for the pre-selection repertoire. Entries here come from immuneACCESS through TCRdb and include only in-frame sequences with V and J called. Some clones fail to appear in such tables; in the studies checked, an unresolved V gene covers under half of the shortfall, and the cause of the remainder is unknown. D and trimming come from the DNA, and the V and J calls and clone size come from that table. This sample gives 500,000 to 650,000 clones in total; around 12% of them show up just once. The ten largest clonotypes hold 0.09% to 0.15% of the sample.

From each donor, a single peripheral blood sample of around 120 mL on average was drawn into heparinised tubes. A BD FACSAria II was used to sort naive, central memory, regulatory and stem cell-like memory CD4+ T cells with a panel that included CD45RO, CCR7, CD25, CD127, CD95 and CD27. Purity was above 95% for every sorted population. Right away, PBMCs were isolated by Lymphoprep density gradient centrifugation and were stained directly, with no culture step. Samples were stained and sorted in pairs, with one healthy donor and one patient per experiment, so that batch effects were minimized. Beyond this particular receptor, the publication reports: At VDJ recombination sites, patients with type 1 diabetes made fewer insertions and deleted more nucleotides, a pattern implying thymic rearrangement abnormalities. The naive, central memory and regulatory TCRB repertoires appeared to resemble one another more closely among patients than among healthy donors. Because small numbers of individuals were included in the HLA sub-analyses, any influence of HLA type on TCRB rearrangement was left unresolved. Type 1 diabetes patients showed a moderate but significant shortening of TCRB CDR3 length in all four CD4+ subsets. Shorter templates might be favored by PCR, yet because patient and control samples were amplified and corrected together, any such skew would affect both groups equally. Sequencing cDNA rather than genomic DNA could over-represent highly expressing activated cells, although activation and CD3 levels did not differ between groups.

The TCR originated in a man aged 25 to 40 with type 1 diabetes. Sequences were obtained from naive CD4+ T cells from blood. The sample's cell subset or site label, in plain terms: true naive CD4+ T cells. The chain links TRBV6-5 with TRBJ2-7, with a tentative D gene TRBD2 over 5 matching bases. The CDR3: CASSYSGVHSYEQYF. The DNA reads TGTGCCAGCAGTTACTCCGGGGTCCACTCCTACGAGCAGTACTTC.